This entry lists 30 T cell receptor beta chains sequenced from one sample in a study of blood T cell repertoires in COVID-19. Sequencing was performed with immunoSEQ multiplex PCR; in TCRdb, only in-frame clones are kept and a portion is missing. The sample has around 220,000 clones, approximately 80% seen once. Sequencing was done on a sample of PBMCs or T cells enriched from blood (not recorded which). Receptor source: a woman aged 40 to 50 with acute COVID-19.

This clone was detected a few times. This chain joins TRBV28 and TRBJ2-1, with D perhaps matching TRBD1 (5 bases). The CDR3 is made up of 14 amino acids. Germline-derived CDR1 and CDR2 are MDHEN and SYDVKM. Trimming stripped 1 base from V and 9 bases from J, with 13 bases between. The DNA of the CDR3 is TGTGCCAGCAGTTTATACGATCAGGGTGGTGAGCAGTTCTTC. As protein: CASSLYDQGGEQFF.

The chain uses TRBV30 and TRBJ2-4; no clear D gene. Per the germline V gene, CDR1 is GTSNPN and CDR2 is SVGIG (reference sequence). This CDR3 has 15 residues. The V gene lost 3 bases and the J gene lost 1 base, with 13 bases spanning the gap. CDR3 sequence reads: CAWSAGGAAKNIQYF. CDR3 nucleotides: TGTGCCTGGAGCGCCGGTGGAGCGGCCAAAAACATTCAGTACTTC.

The chain couples TRBV5-1 to TRBJ1-1; 9 bases are a match to TRBD1. The CDR3 runs 17 residues. Trimming at V came to 4 bases and at J to 1 base, leaving 11 bases not matched to a gene. The germline CDR1 and CDR2 sequences are SGHRS and YFSETQ. The CDR3 DNA sequence: TGCGCCAGCAGCCGGGTCCCGGGACAGGGAGAGAACACTGAAGCTTTCTTT. Encoded protein: CASSRVPGQGENTEAFF.

The chain carries TRBV7-8 and TRBJ2-2, with D hard to call. The CDR3 runs 16 residues. V lost 6 bases, J lost 2 bases, and 16 bases lay in between. Germline V gene sequence: CDR1 SGHVS, CDR2 FQNEAQ. DNA for the CDR3: TGTGCCAGCAGGTCCACGAACCAACAAAACACCGGGGAGCTGTTTTTT. The encoded protein is CASRSTNQQNTGELFF.

V gene TRBV28 combines with J gene TRBJ2-1; 8 bases are a match to TRBD1. The CDR3 has 14 residues. CDR1 is MDHEN, CDR2 SYDVKM, per germline. The V gene end was trimmed by 7 bases and the J gene end by 3 bases; junction bases not matched to a gene: 5. The CDR3 sequence is CASKTQGVYNEQFF. The CDR3 DNA reads TGTGCCAGCAAAACACAGGGGGTCTACAATGAGCAGTTCTTC.

V and J are TRBV4-1 and TRBJ2-3; perhaps TRBD1 as D (7 bases). The CDR3 sequence is 15 residues long. Trimming took off 1 base at V and 15 bases at J, with 23 bases between the two ends. Looked up from germline, CDR1 is MGHRA and CDR2 is YSYEKL. The CDR3 loop is CASSQADRVSLAPYF. CDR3 bases: TGCGCCAGCAGCCAAGCAGACAGGGTTTCACTAGCCCCATATTTT.

The V and J genes are TRBV19 and TRBJ1-5, with D perhaps matching TRBD1 (5 bases). V lost 6 bases to trimming and J lost 6 bases, with 15 bases between them. The CDR3 sequence is 14 residues long. Per germline, CDR1 LNHDA and CDR2 SQIVND (reference sequence). The CDR3 loop reads CASRGTGGTQPQHF. CDR3 coding DNA: TGTGCCAGTAGGGGGACGGGAGGAACTCAGCCCCAGCATTTT.

The chain recombines TRBV6-1 with TRBJ1-5, with D uncertain. V dropped 2 bases and J dropped 0 bases, with 11 bases sitting between them. Germline lookup yields CDR1 MNHNS and CDR2 SASEGT. This CDR3 has 16 amino acids. CDR3 in amino acids: CASSELAGYSNQPQHF. DNA for the CDR3: TGTGCCAGCAGTGAACTGGCAGGCTATAGCAATCAGCCCCAGCATTTT.

Regarding this clone: Other DNA sequences in this specimen translate into the identical CDR3. The chain joins TRBV2 to TRBJ1-1; D perhaps matches TRBD1 (6 bases). Germline CDR1 and CDR2: SNHLY and FYNNEI. CDR3 length: 12 residues. Trimming pared 7 bases from V and 0 bases from J, leaving 6 bases between. The CDR3 sequence: CASNRVNTEAFF. The CDR3 DNA sequence: TGTGCCAGCAACAGGGTGAACACTGAAGCTTTCTTT.

This clone was recorded a few times. The chain recombines TRBV19 with TRBJ2-3; TRBD1 agrees at 10 bases. Germline loops: CDR1 LNHDA, CDR2 SQIVND (reference sequence). Trimming removed 2 bases from V and 4 bases from J; junction bases left unmatched: 3. This CDR3 region has 15 residues. The DNA of the CDR3 is TGTGCCAGTAGTATAACCGGGACAGGGGCAGATACGCAGTATTTT. It specifies CASSITGTGADTQYF.

The chain couples TRBV19 to TRBJ1-2, with D hard to call. V was shortened by 6 bases and J by 1 base, with 15 bases between the two germline ends. The CDR3 spans 15 residues. Per germline, CDR1 LNHDA and CDR2 SQIVND (reference sequence). CDR3 sequence (DNA): TGTGCCAGTAGCCCAGTCTTCCCCCGTAACTATGGCTACACCTTC. Residues: CASSPVFPRNYGYTF.

This clone was seen a single time. The gene calls are TRBV29-1 and TRBJ1-2; D is unclear. V was shortened by 0 bases and J by 3 bases, with 11 bases between the two germline ends. Germline values: CDR1 SQVTM, CDR2 ANQGSEA. The CDR3 covers 14 residues. The CDR3 is CSVEDLGRDYGYTF. The CDR3 coding sequence is TGCAGCGTTGAAGATCTAGGGAGGGACTATGGCTACACCTTC.

The chain employs TRBV7-6 and TRBJ2-1, with 8 bases matching TRBD2. The V gene end was trimmed by 1 base and the J gene end by 4 bases; junction bases not matched to a gene: 6. Germline V gene lookup returns CDR1 SGHVS and CDR2 FNYEAQ. The CDR3 contains 16 residues. DNA of the CDR3: TGTGCCAGCAGCTTAGTAGCGGGAAGCCAGTACAATGAGCAGTTCTTC. This gives the protein CASSLVAGSQYNEQFF.

The chain recombines TRBV5-4 with TRBJ1-2, with 8 positions matching TRBD1. The CDR3 runs to 17 residues. Unmatched junction bases numbered 16, after V lost 4 bases and J lost 5 bases. Germline CDR1 is SGHNT and CDR2 is YYREEE (reference sequence). CDR3 sequence: CASSPRRGQSSGYGYTF. The DNA for the CDR3 is TGTGCCAGCAGCCCTCGCAGGGGGCAAAGCTCGGGGTATGGCTACACCTTC.

This clone has just one count. The gene calls are TRBV19 and TRBJ1-4; TRBD1 matches at 9 bases. V dropped 5 bases and J dropped 7; count of bases not matched to a gene: 8. Germline lookup yields CDR1 LNHDA and CDR2 SQIVND (reference sequence). The CDR3 contains 15 residues. CDR3 amino acids: CASSLNRGRSEKLFF. The CDR3 coding sequence is TGTGCCAGTAGTCTCAACAGGGGGCGATCTGAAAAACTGTTTTTT. Based on the CDR3 plus reference TRBV19 and TRBJ1-4, the full variable domain is DGGITQSPKYLFRKEGQNVTLSCEQNLNHDAMYWYRQDPGQGLRLIYYSQIVNDFQKGDIAEGYSVSREKKESFPLTVTSAQKNPTAFYLCASSLNRGRSEKLFFGSGTQLSVL.

Worth noting for this clone: Just one base apart from a much larger clone, this may be a read error. The rearrangement joins TRBV5-4 to TRBJ2-7; 11 nucleotides match TRBD1. CDR3 length: 14 residues. The germline V gene has CDR1 SGHNT and CDR2 YYREEE (reference sequence). Trimming took 3 bases from V and 2 from J; bases not matched to a gene: 1. This CDR3 reads CASSSGQGAYEQYF. Written as DNA, the CDR3 is TGTGCCAGCAGCTCGGGACAGGGGGCCTACGAGCAGTACTTC.

The chain employs TRBV11-2 and TRBJ2-7, with 12 bases matching TRBD2. Germline CDR1 is SGHAT and CDR2 is FQNNGV. The junction had 3 bases not matched to a gene; V was cut back by 3 bases and J by 3 bases. The CDR3 sequence is 15 residues long. The CDR3 here is CASSFGLAGFYEQYF. The CDR3 DNA reads TGTGCCAGCAGCTTCGGACTAGCGGGATTCTACGAGCAGTACTTC.

The CDR3 here is CASSLPQGCQETQYF. Written as DNA, the CDR3 is TGTGCCAGCAGTTTACCACAGGGTTGCCAAGAGACCCAGTACTTC. The rearrangement uses TRBV27 and TRBJ2-5; D might be TRBD1 (6 bases). There are 15 residues in the CDR3. The V end was cut by 2 bases, the J end by 1 base, with 11 bases between. The V gene's germline CDR1 is MNHEY and CDR2 SMNVEV (reference sequence).

This chain connects TRBV28 to TRBJ1-5; possible D gene TRBD1, 5 bases. There are 15 residues in the CDR3. Trimming stripped 8 bases from V and 2 bases from J, with 16 bases between. CDR1 MDHEN and CDR2 SYDVKM come from the germline V gene. The DNA for the CDR3 is TGTGCCAGCTTGGCGGGGGGGAGTGGCAATCAGCCCCAGCATTTT. Its protein product is CASLAGGSGNQPQHF.

This sequence joins TRBV19 and TRBJ2-1, with a possible D match to TRBD1 (6 bases). The CDR3 contains 14 residues. Trimming removed 7 bases from V and 7 bases from J, with 17 bases in between. CDR1 LNHDA and CDR2 SQIVND come from the germline V gene (reference sequence). DNA for the CDR3: TGTGCCAGTATGAACAGGGCCGGATGGAATGAGCAGTTCTTC. Protein product: CASMNRAGWNEQFF.

This sequence joins TRBV28 and TRBJ1-3, with D unresolved. Germline V CDR1 and CDR2: MDHEN, SYDVKM. Deletions cut 3 bases from V and 1 base from J, with 13 bases between. The CDR3 sequence is 16 residues long. The CDR3 DNA sequence: TGTGCCAGCAGTTTTTCCGTTACACATTCTGGAAACACCATATATTTT. Translation gives CASSFSVTHSGNTIYF.

V is TRBV12-3 or TRBV12-4 and J is TRBJ1-1, with D possibly matching TRBD1 (6 bases). Trimming pared 6 bases from V and 3 bases from J, leaving 11 bases between. The CDR3 has 13 residues. The CDR3 DNA sequence: TGTGCCAGCAGCAATAAGGGGGACACTGAAGCTTTCTTT. Translated: CASSNKGDTEAFF.

This clone occurred a few times. V usage is TRBV24-1 and J usage is TRBJ1-5; 10 nucleotides align to TRBD1. The CDR3 covers 15 residues. The germline CDR1 and CDR2 sequences are KGHDR and SFDVKD. The V segment lost 4 bases and the J segment 7 bases; nucleotides outside the gene matches: 6. CDR3 sequence: CATSDPTGGPQPQHF. The CDR3 region has the DNA TGTGCCACCAGTGACCCGACAGGGGGCCCACAGCCCCAGCATTTT.

This chain links TRBV28 with TRBJ2-7; 11 bases line up with TRBD2. The CDR3 consists of 15 residues. Germline CDR1 and CDR2: MDHEN and SYDVKM. The CDR3 loop is CAHSPITSGSSEQYF. Written as DNA, the CDR3 is TGTGCGCACTCCCCAATAACTAGCGGGAGCTCCGAGCAGTACTTC.

The V and J genes are TRBV18 and TRBJ1-1, with TRBD1 matching 8 bases. Germline values: CDR1 KGHSH, CDR2 LQKENI. The CDR3 contains 17 residues. The V segment lost 4 bases and the J segment 2 bases; nucleotides outside the gene matches: 12. The CDR3 DNA reads TGTGCCAGCTCACTGACTCGGGACAGGTCGTTAAACACTGAAGCTTTCTTT. Translated, it gives CASSLTRDRSLNTEAFF.

The V gene is TRBV27, the J gene TRBJ1-1, with 9 bases identical to TRBD1. There are 16 residues in the CDR3. The ends lost 4 bases at V and 4 bases at J; junction bases unmatched: 10. The V gene's germline CDR1 is MNHEY and CDR2 SMNVEV (reference sequence). This CDR3 is CASSSPGTGSFTEAFF. CDR3 nucleotide sequence: TGTGCCAGCAGTTCCCCCGGGACAGGGAGTTTCACTGAAGCTTTCTTT.

The chain uses TRBV15 and TRBJ2-7, with 8 bases matching TRBD2. V was clipped by 4 bases and J by 2 bases; unmatched bases: 7. The CDR3 spans 15 residues. Germline V lookup: CDR1 LNHNV, CDR2 YYDKDF (reference sequence). The DNA for the CDR3 is TGTGCCACCAGCACCAAGGCGGGAGGACCCTACGAGCAGTACTTC. This encodes CATSTKAGGPYEQYF.

The chain has TRBV10-2 and TRBJ1-5; no definite D call. The CDR3 spans 16 residues. V was pared by 0 bases and J by 9 bases, with 18 bases between. In germline, CDR1 is WSHSY, CDR2 SAAADI. DNA for the CDR3: TGCGCCAGCAGTGAGTCTGGCGGAGCCATGGTTACGCCCCAGCATTTT. Translating gives CASSESGGAMVTPQHF.

The chain carries TRBV19 and TRBJ2-4, with a tentative D call TRBD2 (6 bases). The CDR3 is 17 residues long. The germline gives CDR1 LNHDA, CDR2 SQIVND (reference sequence). Trimming stripped 5 bases from V and 0 bases from J, with 17 bases between. CDR3 bases: TGTGCCAGTAGTCCGGAGAGCGGGCGGCTAGCCAAAAACATTCAGTACTTC. Translated, it gives CASSPESGRLAKNIQYF.

This sequence joins TRBV7-8 and TRBJ2-7, with TRBD2 matching 9 bases. In germline, CDR1 is SGHVS, CDR2 FQNEAQ. The CDR3 is 16 amino acids. V shed 1 base and J 3 bases; nucleotides not matched to a gene: 7. As DNA, the CDR3 is TGTGCCAGCAGCTTAGTACCCGGTAGCGGGAGCTACGAGCAGTACTTC. Translating it yields CASSLVPGSGSYEQYF.